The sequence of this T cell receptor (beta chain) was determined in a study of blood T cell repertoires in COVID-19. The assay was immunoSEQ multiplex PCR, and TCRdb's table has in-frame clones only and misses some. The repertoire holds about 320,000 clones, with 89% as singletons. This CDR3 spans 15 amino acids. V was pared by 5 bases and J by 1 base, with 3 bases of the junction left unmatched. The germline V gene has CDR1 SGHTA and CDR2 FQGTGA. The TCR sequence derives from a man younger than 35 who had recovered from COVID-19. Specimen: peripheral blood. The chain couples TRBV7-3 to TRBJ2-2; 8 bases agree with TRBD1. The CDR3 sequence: CASSTGTGNTGELFF. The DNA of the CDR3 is TGTGCCAGCAGCACCGGGACAGGGAACACCGGGGAGCTGTTTTTT.